The 4 T cell receptor beta chains below were found in one sample sequenced in a study of CD8 T cells in Susac syndrome. It was with random hexamers that 0.5 to 1 ug RNA was reverse transcribed. TCRdb re-derived calls from the immunoSEQ multiplex PCR reads in MiXCR, one entry per CDR3 protein. This sample has 65,000 to 100,000 distinct CDR3 sequences, with around 96% found just once. Sequences were obtained from CD8+ T cells from PBMCs. The receptor source for this set is a human donor with Susac syndrome.

CDR3 DNA sequence: TGTGCCAGCAAACCTAGCGGGAGGGCCTTCACGCAGTATTTT. It specifies CASKPSGRAFTQYF. The V and J genes are TRBV6-5 and TRBJ2-3; 12 bases are a match to TRBD2. There are 14 residues in the CDR3. Losses at the gene ends were 7 bases for V and 9 bases for J; bases not matched to a gene: 8. Looked up from germline, CDR1 is MNHEY and CDR2 is SVGAGI.

The genes are TRBV29-1 and TRBJ2-3; D may correspond to TRBD1 or TRBD2 (6 bases each). The V and J ends lost 7 bases and 3 bases respectively, with 20 bases between them. The CDR3 contains 15 residues. The V gene's germline CDR1 is SQVTM and CDR2 ANQGSEA. The CDR3 loop is CSAAVARGRTDTQYF. In DNA, the CDR3 is TGCAGCGCTGCTGTTGCTAGGGGGAGGACAGATACGCAGTATTTT.

This clonotype was detected once. The J gene is TRBJ2-1, the V gene TRBV9, with TRBD2 matching over 11 bases. Trimming at V came to 3 bases and at J to 8 bases, leaving 7 bases not matched to a gene. The CDR3 spans 15 residues. Germline V lookup: CDR1 SGDLS, CDR2 YYNGEE. The DNA of the CDR3 is TGTGCCAGCAGCGGAACTAGCGGGAGCACCCATGAGCAGTTCTTC. Translation gives CASSGTSGSTHEQFF.

This chain uses TRBV5-1 with TRBJ2-4; 11 bases map to TRBD2. This CDR3 contains 16 residues. CDR1 SGHRS and CDR2 YFSETQ come from the germline V gene. V trimming: 4 bases; J trimming: 9 bases; junction bases outside the gene matches: 12. The CDR3 DNA reads TGCGCCAGCAGCCCGACTAGCGGGGCATCGAGGGGCATTCAGTACTTC. Translation: CASSPTSGASRGIQYF.